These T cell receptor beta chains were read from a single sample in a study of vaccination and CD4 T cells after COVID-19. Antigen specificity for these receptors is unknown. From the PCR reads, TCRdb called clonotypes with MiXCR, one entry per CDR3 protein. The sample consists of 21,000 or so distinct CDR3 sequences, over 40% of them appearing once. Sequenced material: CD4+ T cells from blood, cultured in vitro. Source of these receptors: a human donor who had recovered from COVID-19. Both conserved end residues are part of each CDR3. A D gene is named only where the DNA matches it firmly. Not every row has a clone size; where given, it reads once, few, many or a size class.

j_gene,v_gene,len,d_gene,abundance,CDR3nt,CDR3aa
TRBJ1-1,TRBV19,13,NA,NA,TGTGCCAGTAGGGCAACACGGGACACTGAAGCTTTCTTT,CASRATRDTEAFF
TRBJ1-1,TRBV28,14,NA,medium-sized,TGTGCCAGCAGTTTCCCCGACGAGGATACTGAAGCTTTCTTT,CASSFPDEDTEAFF
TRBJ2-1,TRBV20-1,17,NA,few,TGCAGTGCTAGAGATGTTAGCGGCTTAAGCTCCTACAATGAGCAGTTCTTC,CSARDVSGLSSYNEQFF
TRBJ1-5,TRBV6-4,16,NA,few,TGTGCCAGCAGTGACTCTACTGGGAATAGCAATCAGCCCCAGCATTTT,CASSDSTGNSNQPQHF
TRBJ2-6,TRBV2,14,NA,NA,TGTGCCAGCAGGGAGGTAACTGGGGCCAACGTCCTGACTTTC,CASREVTGANVLTF
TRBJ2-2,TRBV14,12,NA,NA,TGTGCCAGCAGTTTAGGAGAAGGGGAGCTGTTTTTT,CASSLGEGELFF
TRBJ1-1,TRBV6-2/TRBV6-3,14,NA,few,TGTGCCAGCAGCCCCGGGTGGGCTATGTGGGAAGCTTTCTTT,CASSPGWAMWEAFF
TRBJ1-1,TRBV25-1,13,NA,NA,TGTGCCAGCAGGGTAGGTTTGAACACTGAAGCTTTCTTT,CASRVGLNTEAFF
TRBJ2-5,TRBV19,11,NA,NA,TGTGCCAGTCGCAATGGAGAGACCCAGTACTTC,CASRNGETQYF
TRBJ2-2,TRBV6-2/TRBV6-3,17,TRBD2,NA,TGTGCCAGCAGTTACCTTCGACTAGCGGGAGGAACCGGGGAGCTGTTTTTT,CASSYLRLAGGTGELFF
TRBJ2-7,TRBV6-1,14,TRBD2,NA,TGTGCCAGCAGTCGACTAGCGGGAAGGAACGAGCAGTACTTC,CASSRLAGRNEQYF
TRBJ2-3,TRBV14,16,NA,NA,TGTGCCAGCAGCCACAATCGACTAGACGGCACAGATACGCAGTATTTT,CASSHNRLDGTDTQYF
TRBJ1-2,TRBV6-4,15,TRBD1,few,TGTGCCAGCTACGGGGGGGCAGGGGGAGACTATGGCTACACCTTC,CASYGGAGGDYGYTF
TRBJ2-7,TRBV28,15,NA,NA,TGTGCCAGCAGCCTTCGGCAGGTCAGGTCTTACGAGCAGTACTTC,CASSLRQVRSYEQYF
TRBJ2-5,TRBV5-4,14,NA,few,TGTGCCAGCAGCTTGGAGTCAGTATCAGAGACCCAGTACTTC,CASSLESVSETQYF
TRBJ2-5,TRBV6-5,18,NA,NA,TGTGCCAGCAGTTACTCGAAACTACAAACAGGGCTGGCGGAGACCCAGTACTTC,CASSYSKLQTGLAETQYF
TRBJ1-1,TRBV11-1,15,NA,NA,TGTGCCAGCAGCTTACTTACAGGGTCAAACACTGAAGCTTTCTTT,CASSLLTGSNTEAFF
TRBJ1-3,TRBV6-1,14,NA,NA,TGTGCCAGCAGGACTGGTACCTCTGGAAACACCATATATTTT,CASRTGTSGNTIYF
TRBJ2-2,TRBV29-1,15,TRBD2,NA,TGCAGCGTTCTTGTGGCGGGAGCGGACACCGGGGAGCTGTTTTTT,CSVLVAGADTGELFF
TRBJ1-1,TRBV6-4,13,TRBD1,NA,TGTGCCAGCAGTCCCGGGACAGGGGCTGAAGCTTTCTTT,CASSPGTGAEAFF
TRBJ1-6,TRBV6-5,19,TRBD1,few,TGTGCCAGCAGTTATGGGAGCCTTTTCAGGGGGCGAGAGAATTCACCCCTCCACTTT,CASSYGSLFRGRENSPLHF
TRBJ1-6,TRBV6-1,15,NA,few,TGTGCCAGCACCCAGGGAGGCGCCTATAATTCACCCCTCCACTTT,CASTQGGAYNSPLHF
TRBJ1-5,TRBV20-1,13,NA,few,TGCAGTGCTAGAGTTGGGGGTAATCAGCCCCAGCATTTT,CSARVGGNQPQHF
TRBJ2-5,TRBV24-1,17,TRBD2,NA,TGTGCCACCAGTGATATGCCGGGACTAGCGGGAGAAGAGACCCAGTACTTC,CATSDMPGLAGEETQYF
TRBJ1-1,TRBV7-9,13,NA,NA,TGTGCCAGCAGCTTAGTGGCAGTCACTGAAGCTTTCTTT,CASSLVAVTEAFF
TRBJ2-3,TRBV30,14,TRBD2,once,TGTGCCTGGCTAGCGGGAGTCCCCACAGATACGCAGTATTTT,CAWLAGVPTDTQYF
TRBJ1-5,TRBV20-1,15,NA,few,TGCAGTGCTAGAGAAGGGGGAACGGTCAATCAGCCCCAGCATTTT,CSAREGGTVNQPQHF
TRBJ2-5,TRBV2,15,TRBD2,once,TGTGCCAGCAGTGCCCAGCGGGGGGGCCCAGAGACCCAGTACTTC,CASSAQRGGPETQYF
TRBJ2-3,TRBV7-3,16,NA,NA,TGTGCCAGCAGCTTAAACCCCCCGGGAACCACAGATACGCAGTATTTT,CASSLNPPGTTDTQYF
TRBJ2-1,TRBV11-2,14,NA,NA,TGTGCCAGCAGCTTCTGGGGGGCCTACAATGAGCAGTTCTTC,CASSFWGAYNEQFF
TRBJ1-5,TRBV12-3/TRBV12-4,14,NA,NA,TGTGCCAGCAGTTTAGGAGGGACCCCAGGGCCCCAGCATTTT,CASSLGGTPGPQHF
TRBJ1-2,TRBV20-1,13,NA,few,TGCAGTGCTAGAGTCAGGATCGGGGGTGGCTACACCTTC,CSARVRIGGGYTF
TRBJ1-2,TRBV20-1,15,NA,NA,TGCAGTGCTAGAGCCAGGGTGAGGGGGAACTATGGCTACACCTTC,CSARARVRGNYGYTF
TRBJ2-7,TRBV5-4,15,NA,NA,TGTGCCAGCAGCTTGTCGGCAGGGGAGACTTACGAGCAGTACTTC,CASSLSAGETYEQYF
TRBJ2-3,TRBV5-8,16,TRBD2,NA,TGTGCCAGCAGCTTGGGACTAGCGGTAGACACAGATACGCAGTATTTT,CASSLGLAVDTDTQYF
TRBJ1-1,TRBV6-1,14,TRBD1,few,TGTGCCAGCACTAGGACAGGGGGGGACACTGAAGCTTTCTTT,CASTRTGGDTEAFF
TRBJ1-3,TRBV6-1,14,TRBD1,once,TGTGCCAGCGGACAGGGGTTGTCCGGAAACACCATATATTTT,CASGQGLSGNTIYF
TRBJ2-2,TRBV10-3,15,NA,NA,TGTGCCATCAGTGACAGTGGAAAGAACACCGGGGAGCTGTTTTTT,CAISDSGKNTGELFF
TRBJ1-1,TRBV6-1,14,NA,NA,TGTGCCAGCAACCGGGGGTCAATGAACACTGAAGCTTTCTTT,CASNRGSMNTEAFF
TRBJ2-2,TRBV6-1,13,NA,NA,TGTGCCAGCAGGCCCGGGAACACCGGGGAGCTGTTTTTT,CASRPGNTGELFF
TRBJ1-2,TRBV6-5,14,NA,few,TGTGCCAGCAGTTACGGCGGACAGTACTATGGCTACACCTTC,CASSYGGQYYGYTF
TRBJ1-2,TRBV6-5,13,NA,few,TGTGCCAGCAGTTACTCGAAAGCCTATGGCTACACCTTC,CASSYSKAYGYTF
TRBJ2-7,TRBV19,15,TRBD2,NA,TGTGCCAGTAGTACCGCTAGCGGGGGGGCCTACGAGCAGTACTTC,CASSTASGGAYEQYF
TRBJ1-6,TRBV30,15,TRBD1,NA,TGTGCCTGGACCAATTCGGGACAGGGATCCTCACCCCTCCACTTT,CAWTNSGQGSSPLHF
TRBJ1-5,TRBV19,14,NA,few,TGTGCCAGTAGTATGTGGCAGTACAATCAGCCCCAGCATTTT,CASSMWQYNQPQHF
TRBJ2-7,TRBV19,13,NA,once,TGTGCCAGTAGTCCCCTGTTGTCGGAGGAGCAGTACTTC,CASSPLLSEEQYF
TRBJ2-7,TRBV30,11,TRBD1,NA,TGTGCGCGACAGGGGGCCTACGAGCAGTACTTC,CARQGAYEQYF
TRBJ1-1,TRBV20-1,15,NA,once,TGCAGTGCTAGAGATCAAAGAAACATGAACACTGAAGCTTTCTTT,CSARDQRNMNTEAFF
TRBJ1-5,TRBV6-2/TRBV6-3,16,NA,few,TGTGCCAGCACAAGAGGGGGGGCGAGAAGCAATCAGCCCCAGCATTTT,CASTRGGARSNQPQHF
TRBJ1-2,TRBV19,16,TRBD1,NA,TGTGCCAGTAGTGCCTTTTGGGCGGACAGGGCGGATGGCTACACCTTC,CASSAFWADRADGYTF
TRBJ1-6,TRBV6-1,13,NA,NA,TGTGCCAGCAGTGAGGGGGTACAATCACCCCTCCACTTT,CASSEGVQSPLHF
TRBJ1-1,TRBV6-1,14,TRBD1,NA,TGTGCCAGCATTCCACCGGGACAGAATATTGAAGCTTTCTTT,CASIPPGQNIEAFF
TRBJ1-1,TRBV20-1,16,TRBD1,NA,TGCAGTGCTAGCCCAGGACAGGGAGGGGAGAACACTGAAGCTTTCTTT,CSASPGQGGENTEAFF
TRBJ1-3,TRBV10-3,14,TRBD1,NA,TGTGCCATCAGTGGGACAGGGGGTGGAAACACCATATATTTT,CAISGTGGGNTIYF
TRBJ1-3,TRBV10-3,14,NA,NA,TGTGCCATCTCCAAGGGATCATCTGGAAACACCATATATTTT,CAISKGSSGNTIYF
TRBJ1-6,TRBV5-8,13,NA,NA,TGTGCCAGCAGCTTGGCAAAGGGTTCACCCCTCCACTTT,CASSLAKGSPLHF
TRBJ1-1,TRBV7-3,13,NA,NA,TGTGCCAGCAGCCCACGGGAGAACACTGAAGCTTTCTTT,CASSPRENTEAFF
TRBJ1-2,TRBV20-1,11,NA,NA,TGCAGTGCACCTAGTTTAAGGGGCTACACCTTC,CSAPSLRGYTF
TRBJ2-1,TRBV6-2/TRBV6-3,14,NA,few,TGTGCCAGCAGTTACTCTATAAGAAGGAATGAGCAGTTCTTC,CASSYSIRRNEQFF